The clone carrying this T cell receptor beta chain has just one count. The antigen is undetermined. The CDR3 runs to 10 residues. Trimming took 8 bases from V and 6 from J, leaving 6 bases between them. CDR1 and CDR2 (germline): MNHNY, SVGAGI (reference sequence). These data are taken from a study of cytomegalovirus exposure and HLA in healthy donors. Study overall: Researchers found that around 80% of under 450 genotyped donors fell within the Caucasian-associated ancestry cluster.

With 60 Vbeta and 13 Jbeta primers, the PCR was carried out. Only in-frame clones appear in the TCRdb table, and some are missing; sequencing was by immunoSEQ multiplex PCR. The sample consists of under 200,000 clones, 75% of them appearing once. General study results and limits: Accurate predictions that matched the HLA-A and HLA-B alleles of most subjects were reportedly made from TCR beta sequences.

The rearrangement joins TRBV6-6 to TRBJ2-3; no firm D call. This clonotype was obtained from a male donor in good health and CMV-seronegative. The material sequenced was PBMCs. The CDR3 bases are TGTGCCAGCGGGCATGATACGCAGTATTTT. It encodes CASGHDTQYF.